This passage covers 9 T cell receptor beta chains from one sample sequenced in a study of T cells in Graves' hyperthyroidism and ophthalmopathy. The investigators amplified TCR beta CDR3 regions from RNA transcripts. A set of HTBI primers served as the primers for a first-round RT-PCR of the TCR CDR3. Each CDR3 protein is one row after TCRdb ran MiXCR on the multiplex PCR reads. This repertoire shows about 400,000 distinct CDR3 sequences, roughly an eighth found once; its top ten account for 4% to 6.5%. The sequenced sample was blood. These receptor sequences come from a woman younger than 35 with Graves' hyperthyroidism.

This clonotype was seen more than once but under ten times. The chain has TRBV18 and TRBJ2-7; 11 bases fit TRBD1. CDR3 length: 15 residues. V was pared by 0 bases and J by 3 bases, with 1 base of the junction left unmatched. Per the germline V gene, CDR1 is KGHSH and CDR2 is LQKENI. CDR3 sequence (DNA): TGTGCCAGCTCACCACCGGACAGGGGGCTCTACGAGCAGTACTTC. Its protein product is CASSPPDRGLYEQYF.

Many counts were recorded for this clonotype. The V call is TRBV6-5, the J call TRBJ2-5; 10 bases are a match to TRBD2. The J segment lost 5 bases and the V segment lost 0 bases, leaving 3 bases of the junction unmatched. This CDR3 region has 15 residues. The germline V gene encodes CDR1 MNHEY and CDR2 SVGAGI. The CDR3 region is CASSYSFSGRETQYF. The CDR3 nucleotides read TGTGCCAGCAGTTACTCGTTTAGCGGGAGGGAGACCCAGTACTTC.

This clonotype has just a few counts. The rearrangement joins TRBV28 to TRBJ2-7, with a possible D match to TRBD1 (6 bases). This CDR3 has 12 amino acids. The germline V gene encodes CDR1 MDHEN and CDR2 SYDVKM. The V end lost 7 bases, the J end lost 9 bases, and 16 bases lay between the germline ends. The CDR3 DNA sequence: TGTGCCAGCACAACCCTGGGGGCTGGGCAGTACTTC. Its translation: CASTTLGAGQYF.

This clonotype has only a few counts. The chain couples TRBV6-1 to TRBJ1-5, with a weak D call TRBD1 (6 bases). The CDR3 is made up of 14 amino acids. In germline, CDR1 is MNHNS, CDR2 SASEGT. The germline V and J ends were trimmed by 7 bases and 4 bases, with 14 bases remaining between them. The chain's CDR3 is CASIPGTPNQPQHF. The CDR3, as DNA: TGTGCCAGCATTCCCGGGACACCGAATCAGCCCCAGCATTTT.

This clonotype turned up a few times. V and J are TRBV20-1 and TRBJ1-2; D remains unclear. V shed 0 bases and J shed 6 bases, with 14 bases lying between them. This CDR3 has 14 residues. Germline lookup yields CDR1 DFQATT and CDR2 SNEGSKA (reference sequence). CDR3 in amino acids: CSARDGLGGHGYTF. The CDR3 DNA reads TGCAGTGCTAGAGATGGTCTCGGAGGCCATGGCTACACCTTC.

This clonotype was seen at least ten times. The rearrangement uses TRBV20-1 and TRBJ2-5, with TRBD2 identical over 11 bases. The CDR3 sequence is 12 residues long. Germline-derived CDR1 and CDR2 are DFQATT and SNEGSKA (reference sequence). Trimming at V came to 5 bases and at J to 11 bases, leaving 7 bases not matched to a gene. CDR3 in DNA: TGCAGTGCTCTAGCGGGAGGCCGGGGACAGTACTTC. It translates to CSALAGGRGQYF.

The gene calls are TRBV19 and TRBJ2-2, with TRBD2 identical over 8 bases. The CDR3 consists of 15 residues. V was pared by 7 bases and J by 3 bases, with 7 bases of the junction left unmatched. Germline V CDR1 and CDR2: LNHDA, SQIVND (reference sequence). The CDR3 region has the DNA TGTGCCAGTAACAACTTAGCGGGATACACCGGGGAGCTGTTTTTT. Its translation is CASNNLAGYTGELFF.

This clonotype has at least ten counts. V usage is TRBV4-3 and J usage is TRBJ2-7; 11 bases fit TRBD1. Germline V gene sequence: CDR1 LGHNA, CDR2 YSLEER. The trim removed 1 base at V and 7 bases at J, leaving 6 bases unmatched. This CDR3 spans 15 amino acids. The CDR3 here is CASSQGTGGFGEQYF. CDR3 nucleotides: TGCGCCAGCAGCCAAGGGACAGGGGGCTTTGGGGAGCAGTACTTC.

The rearrangement links TRBV14 to TRBJ2-5, with a tentative D call TRBD1 (6 bases). The CDR3 has 18 residues. CDR1 is SGHDN, CDR2 FVKESK, per germline. Trimming removed 3 bases from V and 5 bases from J, with 25 bases in between. CDR3 nucleotide sequence: TGTGCCAGCAGCCATTCCTTCGCGGCAGGGGTGGACTGGGAGACCCAGTACTTC. It yields the protein CASSHSFAAGVDWETQYF.